The rows below give T cell receptor beta chains drawn from one sample of a study of blood T cell repertoires in COVID-19. The protocol was immunoSEQ multiplex PCR, while the TCRdb copy is restricted to in-frame clones and leaves out a portion. The sample lists some 220,000 clones, 84% seen once, with about 9.7% in the top ten. Sequenced: peripheral blood. All receptors derive from a man between 45 and 60 years old with active or convalescent COVID-19. CDR3s leave out the opening cysteine and the closing phenylalanine or tryptophan. Size tells how often a clone was seen (once, few, many) or the class of an expanded clone, and some rows leave it out.

length | size | J | V | CDR3
11 | NA | TRBJ2-5 | TRBV6-6 | ASSYLGGETQY
12 | NA | TRBJ1-2 | TRBV28 | ASSPSGSNYGYT
13 | NA | TRBJ1-4 | TRBV5-1 | ASRFGTGANEKLF
12 | NA | TRBJ1-2 | TRBV6-1 | ASSDRRKLDGYT
14 | NA | TRBJ2-7 | TRBV5-3 | ARSLFRAQGVDEQY
11 | once | TRBJ2-1 | TRBV5-1 | ASSLDPEGEQF
17 | NA | TRBJ2-6 | TRBV10-3 | AISESRHSGRSGANVLT
12 | NA | TRBJ1-1 | TRBV6-5 | ASSRDMVNTEAF
13 | NA | TRBJ1-1 | TRBV28 | ASSLGTGAYTEAF
15 | few | TRBJ1-5 | TRBV24-1 | ATSDRRSGGGGQPQH
14 | NA | TRBJ2-6 | TRBV5-4 | ASSFTQPSGANVLT
15 | NA | TRBJ1-2 | TRBV23-1 | ASSQSKRTAGGYGYT
14 | NA | TRBJ1-2 | TRBV6-5 | ASRYYRSGTAGGYT
17 | NA | TRBJ1-5 | TRBV3-1/TRBV3-2 | ASRRYSGTGDYSNQPQH
11 | NA | TRBJ2-1 | TRBV5-1 | ASSLEPGFEQF
13 | NA | TRBJ1-5 | TRBV16 | ASSQLDRGNQPQH
11 | once | TRBJ2-1 | TRBV15 | ATRDRVYNEQF
14 | NA | TRBJ1-1 | TRBV18 | ASSSGLDRGNTEAF
12 | NA | TRBJ2-4 | TRBV11-2 | ASSASGRGNIQY
14 | NA | TRBJ2-3 | TRBV24-1 | ATSDFSRGITDTQY
15 | NA | TRBJ1-6 | TRBV7-8 | ASSDRTGGSYNSPLH
15 | NA | TRBJ2-3 | TRBV7-3 | ASSLRAGGKGTDTQY
12 | NA | TRBJ1-1 | TRBV19 | ASSTGGWDTEAF
14 | NA | TRBJ1-5 | TRBV19 | ASSIVLQGGNQPQH
15 | NA | TRBJ2-1 | TRBV5-1 | ASSLTPAGGPYNEQF
14 | NA | TRBJ2-1 | TRBV5-1 | ASSPGAGEGYNEQF
11 | few | TRBJ2-1 | TRBV4-3 | ASSQGQGEEQF
16 | NA | TRBJ2-1 | TRBV7-2 | ASSPKRIDRDGDDEQF
12 | NA | TRBJ1-2 | TRBV27 | ASGRGNINYGYT
10 | NA | TRBJ1-2 | TRBV12-3/TRBV12-4 | ASSLQFYGYT
11 | NA | TRBJ2-7 | TRBV7-2 | ASSAGVSNEQY
11 | NA | TRBJ2-3 | TRBV9 | ASSDGTSGPQY
12 | NA | TRBJ2-5 | TRBV7-7 | ASSLEGAGETQY
17 | NA | TRBJ2-2 | TRBV9 | ASSVDAGGTGTGTGELF
11 | NA | TRBJ1-1 | TRBV5-1 | ASSAQGVTEAF
11 | once | TRBJ2-3 | TRBV7-3 | ASSLIEKDTQY
11 | NA | TRBJ1-2 | TRBV2 | ASIKDINYGYT
13 | NA | TRBJ1-2 | TRBV18 | ASSPPAGINYGYT
11 | once | TRBJ1-1 | TRBV11-2 | ASSLSMNTEAF
12 | NA | TRBJ1-1 | TRBV7-3 | ASSLTTGYTEAF
15 | NA | TRBJ2-1 | TRBV5-1 | ASSRLPTSGNYNEQF
11 | NA | TRBJ1-5 | TRBV6-5 | ASTRYSNQPQH
13 | NA | TRBJ1-2 | TRBV4-2 | ASSQVAERYYGYT
12 | NA | TRBJ1-4 | TRBV19 | ASTTGGYREKLF
13 | NA | TRBJ1-4 | TRBV29-1 | SATGHPLSREKLF
16 | NA | TRBJ2-2 | TRBV19 | ASSPTDRQFANTGELF
13 | NA | TRBJ2-4 | TRBV20-1 | SASKGEGAKNIQY
16 | NA | TRBJ2-2 | TRBV5-5 | ASSRSLQGGTNTGELF
11 | few | TRBJ1-1 | TRBV5-1 | ASSGESLTEAF
15 | NA | TRBJ1-3 | TRBV14 | ASSHQTGTYSGNTIY
13 | NA | TRBJ2-3 | TRBV7-8 | ASSLSGYWADTQY
14 | NA | TRBJ2-2 | TRBV6-6 | ASSYLHSSGAGELF
13 | NA | TRBJ2-7 | TRBV5-6 | ASSLRGQGRSEQY
13 | NA | TRBJ1-1 | TRBV4-1 | ASSRTGSMNTEAF
14 | NA | TRBJ2-5 | TRBV11-2 | ASSLDQGGWGETQY